The rows below give T cell receptor beta chains drawn from one sample of a study of beta chain features in type 1 diabetes. The protocol was immunoSEQ multiplex PCR, while the TCRdb copy is restricted to in-frame clones and leaves out a portion. Among approximately 24,000 clones listed, roughly 50% were seen once. Material: stem cell memory CD4+ T cells from blood. These receptors came from a man aged 25 to 40 with type 1 diabetes. The CDR3 runs from the conserved cysteine through the conserved F or W. A D gene is named only where the DNA matches it firmly. Part of the rows lack a size; the others show once, few, many or a class for expanded clones.

j_call v_call d_call clone_size cdr3_aa cdr3_nt
TRBJ2-1 TRBV30 TRBD2 few CAWASGPYNEQFF TGTGCCTGGGCTAGCGGCCCCTACAATGAGCAGTTCTTC
TRBJ2-5 TRBV20-1 - - CSASTKETQYF TGCAGTGCTAGCACAAAAGAGACCCAGTACTTC
TRBJ2-1 TRBV7-2 - few CASSPRAPSYNEQFF TGTGCCAGCAGCCCCAGGGCTCCCTCCTACAATGAGCAGTTCTTC
TRBJ2-1 TRBV7-2 TRBD2 few CASSRGEGSNEQFF TGTGCCAGCAGTCGGGGGGAGGGGTCCAATGAGCAGTTCTTC
TRBJ2-3 TRBV5-1 TRBD2 - CASSSIGAGELGDTQYF TGCGCCAGCAGCTCTATCGGCGCGGGAGAGTTGGGAGATACGCAGTATTTT
TRBJ1-3 TRBV9 TRBD1 - CASGTGTASGNTIYF TGTGCCAGCGGCACCGGGACAGCGTCTGGAAACACCATATATTTT
TRBJ1-5 TRBV6-1 - - CAIKPHSGSNQPQHF TGTGCCATCAAACCGCATTCCGGGAGCAATCAGCCCCAGCATTTT
TRBJ1-6 TRBV7-9 TRBD1 once CASSPRQGSNSPLHF TGTGCCAGCAGTCCCCGACAGGGGTCTAATTCACCCCTCCACTTT
TRBJ2-1 TRBV18 TRBD2 - CASSPGTSGRYEQFF TGTGCCAGCTCACCCGGGACTAGCGGGAGGTATGAGCAGTTCTTC
TRBJ2-5 TRBV11-2 TRBD1 - CASSPRRGTEKETQYF TGTGCCAGCAGCCCTCGCCGAGGGACAGAAAAAGAGACCCAGTACTTC
TRBJ2-1 TRBV5-1 TRBD2 few CASSLAGGGAYNEQFF TGCGCCAGCAGCTTGGCGGGCGGGGGGGCCTACAATGAGCAGTTCTTC
TRBJ1-2 TRBV6-5 - - CASSRNGDGYTF TGTGCCAGCAGTAGAAACGGGGATGGCTACACCTTC